This T cell receptor beta chain was found in a study of cytomegalovirus exposure and HLA in healthy donors. At the level of the study: Of the donors genotyped, several hundred in all, less than 90% fell in the Caucasian-associated ancestry cluster.

Trimming stripped 4 bases from V and 2 bases from J, with 6 bases between. Germline V lookup: CDR1 SNHLY, CDR2 FYNNEI. This CDR3 contains 13 residues. PCR employed 60 Vbeta and 13 Jbeta primers. Some clones are missing from TCRdb's copy, which holds only in-frame ones; the method was immunoSEQ multiplex PCR. The sample shows about 140,000 clones, about two thirds of them seen only once. The donors (healthy individuals) were bone marrow donors. The material sequenced was PBMCs. This receptor was identified in a man between 40 and 49 years old in good health and CMV-seronegative. The rearrangement uses TRBV2 and TRBJ1-3, with D perhaps matching TRBD1 (5 bases). The CDR3 reads CASSAGAGNTIYF. For the CDR3, the DNA is TGTGCCAGCAGTGCGGGGGCTGGAAACACCATATATTTT.